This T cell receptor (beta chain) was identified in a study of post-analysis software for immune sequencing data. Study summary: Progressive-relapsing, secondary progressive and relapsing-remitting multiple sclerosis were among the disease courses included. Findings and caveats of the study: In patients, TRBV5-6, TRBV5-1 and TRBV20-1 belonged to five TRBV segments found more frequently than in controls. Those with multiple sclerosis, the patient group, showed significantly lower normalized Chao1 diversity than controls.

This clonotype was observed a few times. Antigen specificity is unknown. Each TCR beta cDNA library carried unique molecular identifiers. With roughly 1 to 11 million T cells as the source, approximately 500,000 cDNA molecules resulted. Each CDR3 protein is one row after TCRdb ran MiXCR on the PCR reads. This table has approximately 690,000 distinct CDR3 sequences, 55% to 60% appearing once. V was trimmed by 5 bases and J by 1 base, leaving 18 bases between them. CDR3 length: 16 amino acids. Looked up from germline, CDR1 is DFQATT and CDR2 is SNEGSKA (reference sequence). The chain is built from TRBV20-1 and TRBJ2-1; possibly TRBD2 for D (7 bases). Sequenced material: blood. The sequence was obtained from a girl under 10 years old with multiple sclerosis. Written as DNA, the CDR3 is TGCAGTGCTGCACCTAGCGGAGGGGGGTCCTACAATGAGCAGTTCTTC. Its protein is CSAAPSGGGSYNEQFF.